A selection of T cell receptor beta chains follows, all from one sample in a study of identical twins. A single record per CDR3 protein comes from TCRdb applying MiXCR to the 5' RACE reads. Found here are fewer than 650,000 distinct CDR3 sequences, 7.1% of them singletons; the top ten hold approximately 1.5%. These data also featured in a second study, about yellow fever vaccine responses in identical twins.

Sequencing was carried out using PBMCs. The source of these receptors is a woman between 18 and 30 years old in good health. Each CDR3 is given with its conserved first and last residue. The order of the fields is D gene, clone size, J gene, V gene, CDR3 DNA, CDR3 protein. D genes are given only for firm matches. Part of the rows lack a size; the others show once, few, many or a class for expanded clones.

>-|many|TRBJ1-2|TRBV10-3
TGTGCCATCAGTGAGTCGTGGGGCGGCTACACCTTC
CAISESWGGYTF
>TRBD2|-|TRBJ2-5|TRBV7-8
TGTGCCAGCAGCTTGTGGCGGGAGACTAGTGATCAAGAGACCCAGTACTTC
CASSLWRETSDQETQYF
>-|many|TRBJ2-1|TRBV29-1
TGCAGCGTTGAATCTCAGGACCTAGGGAGCTCCTACAATGAGCAGTTCTTC
CSVESQDLGSSYNEQFF
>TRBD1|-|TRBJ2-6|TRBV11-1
TGTGCCAGCAGCCCAAGGACAGGGGGCCCATCTGGGGCCAACGTCCTGACTTTC
CASSPRTGGPSGANVLTF
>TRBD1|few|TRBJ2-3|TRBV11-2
TGTGCCAGCAGCACACGGGACAGAAGCACAGATACGCAGTATTTT
CASSTRDRSTDTQYF
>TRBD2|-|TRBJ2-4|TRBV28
TGTACCAGCAGTTTTAGCGGGACTAGAAGCCTACAAAACATTCAGTACTTC
CTSSFSGTRSLQNIQYF
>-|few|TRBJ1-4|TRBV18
TGTGCCAGCTCACCACCGAGTCAGAATGAAAAACTGTTTTTT
CASSPPSQNEKLFF
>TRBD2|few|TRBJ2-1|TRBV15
TGTGCCACCAGCAGTCCTACGGGACTAGCCTCCTACAATGAGCAGTTCTTC
CATSSPTGLASYNEQFF
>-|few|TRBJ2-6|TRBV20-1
TGCAGTGCTAGGTCCGACTCTGGGGCCAACGTCCTGACTTTC
CSARSDSGANVLTF
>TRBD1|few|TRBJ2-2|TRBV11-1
TGTGCCAGCAGCTTGACAACCGGGACAGTCACCGGGGAGCTGTTTTTT
CASSLTTGTVTGELFF
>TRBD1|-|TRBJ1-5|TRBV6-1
TGTGCCAGCAGTGAACAGGGACAGGGTAATCAGCCCCAGCATTTT
CASSEQGQGNQPQHF
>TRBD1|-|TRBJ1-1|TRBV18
TGTGCCAGCTCACCTCCACAGGGGCGGATGAACACTGAAGCTTTCTTT
CASSPPQGRMNTEAFF
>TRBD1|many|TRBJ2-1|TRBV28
TGTGCCAGCAATGGACAGGGTTGGAATGAGCAGTTCTTC
CASNGQGWNEQFF
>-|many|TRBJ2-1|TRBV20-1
TGCAGTGCCGCACGTCGAGCCGTGGATGAGCAGTTCTTC
CSAARRAVDEQFF
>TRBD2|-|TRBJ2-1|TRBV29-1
TGCAGCGTTGACCGGGGGGATTGGAATGAGCAGTTCTTC
CSVDRGDWNEQFF
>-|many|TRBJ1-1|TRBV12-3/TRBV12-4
TGTGCCAGCAGTTTGTTGGGGTCGGAAGCTTTCTTT
CASSLLGSEAFF
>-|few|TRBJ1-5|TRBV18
TGTGCCAGCTCAAAAGACAGATCCCAGCCCCAGCATTTT
CASSKDRSQPQHF
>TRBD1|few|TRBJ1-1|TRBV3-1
TGTGCCAGCAAATGGACAGGGCGGGACACTGAAGCTTTCTTT
CASKWTGRDTEAFF
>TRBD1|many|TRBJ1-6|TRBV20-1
TGCAGTGCTAGAGCGCGGACAGGGAATTCACCCCTCCACTTT
CSARARTGNSPLHF
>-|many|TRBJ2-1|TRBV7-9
TGTGCCAGCAGCTTGCCGGGCTCCTACAATGAGCAGTTCTTC
CASSLPGSYNEQFF
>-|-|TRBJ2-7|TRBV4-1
TGCGCCAGCAGCCAAACCCGGACGGACTACGAGCAGTACTTC
CASSQTRTDYEQYF
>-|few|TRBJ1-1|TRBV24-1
TGTGCCACCAGTGTAGGACCCGCTGAAGCTTTCTTT
CATSVGPAEAFF